This TCR beta chain came from a study of neurological immune-mediated disorders. Findings and caveats of the study: The repertoires of 18 of 34 multiple sclerosis patients were placed by phylogenetic grouping in a single related-CDR3 cluster, which may be a signature.

A remark on this clonotype: The antigen is unknown.

Trimming took off 5 bases at V and 2 bases at J, with 13 bases between the two ends. CDR3 length: 15 residues. Per the germline V gene, CDR1 is SEHNR and CDR2 is FQNEAQ (reference sequence). TCRdb reprocessed the 5' RACE reads via MiXCR and lists one record per CDR3 protein. The data hold around 70,000 distinct CDR3 sequences, with less than 5.5% observed a single time. The chain has TRBV7-9 and TRBJ1-5; possibly TRBD1 for D (6 bases). The sequencing sample was made of PBMCs. The TCR sequence derives from a man between 18 and 35 years old with multiple sclerosis. The DNA of the CDR3 is TGTGCCAGCAGCGCGACGGGGGCGGGCAATCAGCCCCAGCATTTT. As protein: CASSATGAGNQPQHF.